These 4 T cell receptor beta chains originate from one sample sequenced in a study of shared clonotypes between healthy human individuals (dated by TCRdb to 2018 to 2020). The library was built by means of the immunoSEQ multiplex PCR assay. This immuneACCESS table, as held by TCRdb, lists in-frame sequences with V and J called but not all clones. Of the missing ones, under half trace to an unresolved V gene in checked studies; the others have no known cause. The sample data list millions of clones, and 85% to 95% of these were observed just once. Clones ranked in the top ten supply under 0.15% of the sample. Sequences were obtained from naive CD4+ T cells sorted from blood. Interpreted using the paper, the cell subset or site label stands for: CD45RA+ positively selected. These receptor sequences come from a man aged 18 to 30 in good health.

The V gene is TRBV7-8, the J gene TRBJ2-7; TRBD1 is a possible D gene (6 bases). The CDR3 has 13 amino acids. Germline CDR1 reads SGHVS; CDR2 reads FQNEAQ. Trimming cost V 2 bases and J 6 bases, with 11 bases left between them. CDR3 in amino acids: CASSLTDSAEQYF. CDR3 bases: TGTGCCAGCAGCTTAACGGACAGCGCCGAGCAGTACTTC. Full variable domain (missing parts from reference TRBV7-8 and TRBJ2-7): GAGVSQSPRYKVAKRGQDVALRCDPISGHVSLFWYQQALGQGPEFLTYFQNEAQLDKSGLPSDRFFAERPEGSVSTLKIQRTQQEDSAVYLCASSLTDSAEQYFGPGTRLTVT.

The rearrangement links TRBV5-1 to TRBJ1-1; no clear D. V was clipped by 5 bases and J by 7 bases, with 18 bases between them. CDR1 and CDR2 (germline): SGHRS, YFSETQ. The CDR3 has 14 amino acids. CDR3 DNA: TGCGCCAGCAGAAGGTCATCCGGGTTCGGTGAAGCTTTCTTT. It specifies CASRRSSGFGEAFF.

The gene calls are TRBV6-4 and TRBJ2-1; 11 bases are shared with TRBD2. CDR1 is MRHNA and CDR2 is SNTAGT in the germline V gene. Trimming removed 5 bases from V and 4 bases from J; junction bases left unmatched: 4. CDR3 length equals 15 residues. This chain's CDR3 is CASSQTSGMYNEQFF. CDR3 DNA: TGTGCCAGCAGTCAGACTAGCGGGATGTACAATGAGCAGTTCTTC.

The chain uses TRBV11-2 and TRBJ2-7, with D perhaps given as TRBD1 or TRBD2 (5 bases each). The CDR3 loop spans 13 amino acids. Germline V gives CDR1 SGHAT, CDR2 FQNNGV. V lost 5 bases and J 3 bases, leaving 11 bases between the germline ends. Here the CDR3 DNA reads TGTGCCAGCAGCCCGGGACCAAACTACGAGCAGTACTTC. This translates into CASSPGPNYEQYF.